The rows below give T cell receptor beta chains drawn from one sample of a study of spatial heterogeneity in lung cancer. TCRdb reprocessed the 5' RACE reads with MiXCR, giving one entry per CDR3 protein. Of about 78,000 distinct CDR3 sequences listed, 8% are singletons. The sequenced sample was PBMCs, obtained at surgery. The receptors stem from a male donor with early-stage non-small cell lung cancer. Each CDR3 is given with its conserved first and last residue. A D gene is named only where the DNA matches it firmly. Size tells how often a clone was seen (once, few, many) or the class of an expanded clone, and some rows leave it out.

clone_size d_call j_call cdr3_length v_call cdr3_aa cdr3_nt
many - TRBJ1-5 13 TRBV10-3 CATGGSGNQPQHF TGTGCCACCGGGGGGTCGGGCAATCAGCCCCAGCATTTT
many - TRBJ1-6 14 TRBV5-1 CASTRAGDNSPLHF TGCGCCAGCACCCGCGCGGGGGATAATTCACCCCTCCACTTT
many - TRBJ1-3 13 TRBV7-2 CASSSFHEDTIYF TGTGCCAGCAGCAGCTTTCACGAAGACACCATATATTTT
- - TRBJ1-6 15 TRBV6-5 CASRPRGISNSPLHF TGTGCCAGCAGACCCAGGGGAATAAGTAATTCACCCCTCCACTTT
- - TRBJ1-1 13 TRBV20-1 CSARKTGDTEAFF TGCAGTGCTAGGAAAACAGGAGACACTGAAGCTTTCTTT
many TRBD2 TRBJ2-2 15 TRBV10-2 CASSATGLVTGELFF TGCGCCAGCAGTGCTACGGGACTAGTCACCGGGGAGCTGTTTTTT
few TRBD2 TRBJ2-1 17 TRBV7-8 CASSLAAAGGPENEQFF TGTGCCAGCAGCTTAGCCGCAGCGGGAGGGCCGGAGAATGAGCAGTTCTTC
few TRBD2 TRBJ2-7 13 TRBV6-1 CASSASGNYEQYF TGTGCCAGCAGTGCCAGCGGGAACTACGAGCAGTACTTC
few - TRBJ2-2 14 TRBV5-4 CASSSSRNTGELFF TGTGCCAGCAGCTCAAGCAGGAACACCGGGGAGCTGTTTTTT
many - TRBJ1-1 15 TRBV5-1 CASSWDRVLNTEAFF TGCGCCAGCAGCTGGGATAGGGTCCTGAACACTGAAGCTTTCTTT
few - TRBJ2-7 12 TRBV7-2 CASSLDGGRLKF TGTGCCAGCAGCTTAGACGGAGGCCGCTTAAAATTC
few - TRBJ1-1 14 TRBV6-2/TRBV6-3 CASSSTPGVAEAFF TGTGCCAGCAGTTCAACACCAGGGGTGGCTGAAGCTTTCTTT
- - TRBJ1-2 14 TRBV12-3/TRBV12-4 CASSRTRDTYGYTF TGTGCCAGCAGTCGTACACGGGACACCTATGGCTACACCTTC
few TRBD1 TRBJ1-1 16 TRBV19 CASSAGTGRVNTEAFF TGTGCCAGTAGTGCTGGGACAGGGCGGGTGAACACTGAAGCTTTCTTT
many - TRBJ2-5 15 TRBV30 CAWSRDLGYQETQYF TGTGCCTGGAGTAGGGATCTGGGGTACCAAGAGACCCAGTACTTC
few TRBD2 TRBJ2-1 15 TRBV9 CASSVAASGSGEQFF TGTGCCAGCAGCGTAGCGGCTAGCGGGAGCGGTGAGCAGTTCTTC
- TRBD2 TRBJ2-3 13 TRBV20-1 CSAGTGRADTQYF TGCAGCGCCGGGACTGGGAGGGCAGATACGCAGTATTTT
- TRBD1 TRBJ1-1 18 TRBV2 CASSESPGTGPSNTEAFF TGTGCCAGCAGTGAATCCCCCGGGACAGGGCCCTCGAACACTGAAGCTTTCTTT
- - TRBJ1-5 14 TRBV11-2 CASSLGGQSQPQHF TGTGCCAGCAGCCTGGGGGGGCAGAGCCAGCCCCAGCATTTT
- - TRBJ2-4 14 TRBV27 CASTTRGSKNIQYF TGTGCCAGCACCACGAGGGGGTCCAAAAACATTCAGTACTTC
- TRBD1 TRBJ2-7 13 TRBV18 CASSRTGDHEQYF TGTGCCAGCTCACGGACAGGGGACCACGAGCAGTACTTC
many TRBD1 TRBJ1-4 13 TRBV29-1 CSVETGGDEKLFF TGCAGCGTTGAGACAGGGGGAGATGAAAAACTGTTTTTT